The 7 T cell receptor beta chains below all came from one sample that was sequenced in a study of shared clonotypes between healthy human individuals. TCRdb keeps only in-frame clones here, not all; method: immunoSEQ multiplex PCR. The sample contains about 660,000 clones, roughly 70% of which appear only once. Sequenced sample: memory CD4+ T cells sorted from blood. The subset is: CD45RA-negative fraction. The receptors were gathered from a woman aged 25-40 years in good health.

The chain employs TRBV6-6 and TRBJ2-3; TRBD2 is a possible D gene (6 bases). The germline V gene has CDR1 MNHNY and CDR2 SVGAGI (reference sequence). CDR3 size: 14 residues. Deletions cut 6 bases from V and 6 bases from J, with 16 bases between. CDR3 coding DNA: TGTGCCAGCAGAACCCCGGGCGGGGAGGATACGCAGTATTTT. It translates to CASRTPGGEDTQYF.

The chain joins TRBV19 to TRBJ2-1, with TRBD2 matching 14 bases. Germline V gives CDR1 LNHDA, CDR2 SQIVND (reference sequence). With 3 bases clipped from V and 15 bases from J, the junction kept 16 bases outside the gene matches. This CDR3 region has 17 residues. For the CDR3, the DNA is TGTGCCAGTAGTATTCGGGGGACTAGCGGGAGACTGTCAGTGGTGTTCTTC. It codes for CASSIRGTSGRLSVVFF.

In nucleotides, the CDR3 is TGCGCCAGCAGTGGGGGGACTAGCGGGAGGGCCAGGTCCTACGAGCAGTACTTC. It yields the protein CASSGGTSGRARSYEQYF. The J gene is TRBJ2-7, the V gene TRBV10-2; 16 bases agree with TRBD2. Germline V gives CDR1 WSHSY, CDR2 SAAADI. The CDR3 loop spans 18 amino acids. The J segment lost 1 base and the V segment lost 4 bases, leaving 7 bases of the junction unmatched.

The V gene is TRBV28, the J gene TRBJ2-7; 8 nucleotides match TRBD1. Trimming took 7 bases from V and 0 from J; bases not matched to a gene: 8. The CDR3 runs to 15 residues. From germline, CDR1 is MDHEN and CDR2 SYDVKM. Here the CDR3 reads CASTTTGGSSYEQYF. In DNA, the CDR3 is TGTGCCAGCACCACAACAGGGGGTTCCTCCTACGAGCAGTACTTC.

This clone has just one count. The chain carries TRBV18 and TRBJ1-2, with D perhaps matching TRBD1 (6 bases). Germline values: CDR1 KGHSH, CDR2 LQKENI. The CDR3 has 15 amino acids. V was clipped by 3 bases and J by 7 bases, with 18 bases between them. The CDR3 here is CASSPVPGAPGGYTF. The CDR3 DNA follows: TGTGCCAGCTCACCTGTCCCGGGGGCCCCCGGTGGCTACACCTTC.

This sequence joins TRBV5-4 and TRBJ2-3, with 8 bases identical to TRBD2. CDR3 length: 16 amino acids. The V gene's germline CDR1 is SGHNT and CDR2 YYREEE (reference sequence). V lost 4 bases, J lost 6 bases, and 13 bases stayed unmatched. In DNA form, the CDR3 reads TGTGCCAGCAGCCCGTTGAAGCGGGAGTATGCGGATACGCAGTATTTT. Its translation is CASSPLKREYADTQYF.

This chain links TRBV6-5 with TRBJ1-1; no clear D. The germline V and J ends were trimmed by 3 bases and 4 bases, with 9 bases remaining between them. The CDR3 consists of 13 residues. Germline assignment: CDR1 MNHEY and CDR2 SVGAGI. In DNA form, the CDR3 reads TGTGCCAGCAGTTATATGAGGGCCACTGAAGCTTTCTTT. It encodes CASSYMRATEAFF.